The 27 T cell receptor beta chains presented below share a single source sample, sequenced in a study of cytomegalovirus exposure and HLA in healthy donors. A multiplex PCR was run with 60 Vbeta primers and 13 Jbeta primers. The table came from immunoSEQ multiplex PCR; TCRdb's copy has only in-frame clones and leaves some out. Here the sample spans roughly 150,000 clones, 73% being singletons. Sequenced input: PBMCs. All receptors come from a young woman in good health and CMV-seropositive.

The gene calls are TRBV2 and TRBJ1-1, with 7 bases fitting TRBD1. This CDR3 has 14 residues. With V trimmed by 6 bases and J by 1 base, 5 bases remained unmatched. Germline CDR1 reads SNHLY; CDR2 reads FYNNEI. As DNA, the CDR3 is TGTGCCAGCAGCGTGGACAGGTCGAACACTGAAGCTTTCTTT. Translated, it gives CASSVDRSNTEAFF.

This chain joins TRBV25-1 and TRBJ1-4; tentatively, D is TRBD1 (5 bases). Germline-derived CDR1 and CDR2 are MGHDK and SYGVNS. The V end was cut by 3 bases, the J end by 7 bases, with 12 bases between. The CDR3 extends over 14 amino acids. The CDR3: CASSDGGEAEKLFF. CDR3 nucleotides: TGTGCCAGCAGTGATGGGGGGGAGGCTGAAAAACTGTTTTTT. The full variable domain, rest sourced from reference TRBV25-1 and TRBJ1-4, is EADIYQTPRYLVIGTGKKITLECSQTMGHDKMYWYQQDPGMELHLIHYSYGVNSTEKGDLSSESTVSRIRTEHFPLTLESARPSHTSQYLCASSDGGEAEKLFFGSGTQLSVL.

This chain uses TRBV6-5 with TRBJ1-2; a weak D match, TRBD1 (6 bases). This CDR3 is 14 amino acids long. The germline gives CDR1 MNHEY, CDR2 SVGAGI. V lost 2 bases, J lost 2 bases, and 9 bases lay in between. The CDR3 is CASSYDRKNYGYTF. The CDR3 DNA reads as TGTGCCAGCAGTTACGACAGGAAAAACTATGGCTACACCTTC.

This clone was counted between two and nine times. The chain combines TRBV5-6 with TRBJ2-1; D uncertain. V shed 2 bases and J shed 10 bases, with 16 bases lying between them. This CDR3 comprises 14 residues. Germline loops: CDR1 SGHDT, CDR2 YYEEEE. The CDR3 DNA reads TGTGCCAGCAGCTTTTTCAGGTTATCAGACGAGCAGTTCTTC. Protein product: CASSFFRLSDEQFF.

CDR3 loop: CASTLNTEAFF. CDR3 nucleotides: TGTGCCAGCACTTTAAACACTGAAGCTTTCTTT. The chain has TRBV2 and TRBJ1-1; D is unresolved. Per germline, CDR1 SNHLY and CDR2 FYNNEI. This CDR3 contains 11 residues. V was trimmed by 7 bases and J by 2 bases, leaving 5 bases between them.

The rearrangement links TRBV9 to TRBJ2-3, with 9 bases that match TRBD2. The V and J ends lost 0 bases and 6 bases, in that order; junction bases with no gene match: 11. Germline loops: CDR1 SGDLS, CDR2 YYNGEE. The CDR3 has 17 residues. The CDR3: CASSVGSSGAHDDTQYF. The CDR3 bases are TGTGCCAGCAGCGTAGGATCTAGCGGGGCACATGACGATACGCAGTATTTT.

DNA for the CDR3: TGTGCCAGCAGCCCTTTTGGGGGCAGGGTCTCCTACGAGCAGTACTTC. Its translation: CASSPFGGRVSYEQYF. V is TRBV5-4 and J is TRBJ2-7; D may be TRBD1 (6 bases). The CDR3 has 16 amino acids. Deletions cut 4 bases from V and 0 bases from J, with 17 bases between. Germline V lookup: CDR1 SGHNT, CDR2 YYREEE (reference sequence).

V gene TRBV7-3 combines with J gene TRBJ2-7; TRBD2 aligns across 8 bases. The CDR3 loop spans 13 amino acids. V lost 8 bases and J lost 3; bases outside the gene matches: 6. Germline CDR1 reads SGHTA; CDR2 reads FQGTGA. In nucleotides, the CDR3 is TGTGCCAGCGGCTACGGGGGGGACTACGAGCAGTACTTC. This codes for CASGYGGDYEQYF. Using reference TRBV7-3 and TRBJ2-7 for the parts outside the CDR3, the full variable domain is GAGVSQTPSNKVTEKGKYVELRCDPISGHTALYWYRQSLGQGPEFLIYFQGTGAADDSGLPNDRFFAVRPEGSVSTLKIQRTERGDSAVYLCASGYGGDYEQYFGPGTRLTVT.

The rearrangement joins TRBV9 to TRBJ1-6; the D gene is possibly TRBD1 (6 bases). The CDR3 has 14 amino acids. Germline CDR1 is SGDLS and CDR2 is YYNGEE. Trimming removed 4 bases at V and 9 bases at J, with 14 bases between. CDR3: CASSLRTETSPLHF. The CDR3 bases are TGTGCCAGCAGCCTGAGGACAGAAACTTCACCCCTCCACTTT.

DNA for the CDR3: TGCAGCGTTGTTGGAGTGAACACTGAAGCTTTCTTT. Translating gives CSVVGVNTEAFF. This chain joins TRBV29-1 and TRBJ1-1; D is unresolved. The CDR3 covers 12 residues. Germline loops: CDR1 SQVTM, CDR2 ANQGSEA. The V gene lost 4 bases and the J gene lost 0 bases, with 6 bases spanning the gap.

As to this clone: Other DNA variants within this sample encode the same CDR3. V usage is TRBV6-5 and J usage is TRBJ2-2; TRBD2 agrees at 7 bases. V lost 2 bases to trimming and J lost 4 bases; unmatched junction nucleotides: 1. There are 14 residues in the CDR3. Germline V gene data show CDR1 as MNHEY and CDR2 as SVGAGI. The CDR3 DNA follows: TGTGCCAGCAGTTACGGGGGGGGCACCGGGGAGCTGTTTTTT. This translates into CASSYGGGTGELFF.

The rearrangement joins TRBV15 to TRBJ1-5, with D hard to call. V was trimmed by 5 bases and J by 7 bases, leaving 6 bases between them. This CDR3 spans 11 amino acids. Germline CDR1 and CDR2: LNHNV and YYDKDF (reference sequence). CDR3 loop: CATSQEQPQHF. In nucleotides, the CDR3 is TGTGCCACCAGCCAAGAGCAGCCCCAGCATTTT. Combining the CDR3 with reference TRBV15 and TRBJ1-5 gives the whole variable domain DAMVIQNPRYQVTQFGKPVTLSCSQTLNHNVMYWYQQKSSQAPKLLFHYYDKDFNNEADTPDNFQSRRPNTSFCFLDIRSPGLGDTAMYLCATSQEQPQHFGDGTRLSIL.

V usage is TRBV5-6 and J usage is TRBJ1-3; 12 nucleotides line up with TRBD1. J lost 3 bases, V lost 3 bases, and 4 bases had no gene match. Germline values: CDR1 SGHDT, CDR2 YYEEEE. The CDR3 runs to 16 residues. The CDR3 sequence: CASSWGQGAVGNTIYF. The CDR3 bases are TGTGCCAGCAGCTGGGGACAGGGGGCGGTTGGAAACACCATATATTTT.

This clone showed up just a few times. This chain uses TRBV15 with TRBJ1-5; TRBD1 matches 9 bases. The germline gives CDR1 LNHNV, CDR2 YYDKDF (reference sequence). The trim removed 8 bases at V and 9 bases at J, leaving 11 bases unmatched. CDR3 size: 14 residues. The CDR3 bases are TGTGCCACCTCGGAGGGGGGACAGGGTAGGCCCCAGCATTTT. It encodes CATSEGGQGRPQHF.

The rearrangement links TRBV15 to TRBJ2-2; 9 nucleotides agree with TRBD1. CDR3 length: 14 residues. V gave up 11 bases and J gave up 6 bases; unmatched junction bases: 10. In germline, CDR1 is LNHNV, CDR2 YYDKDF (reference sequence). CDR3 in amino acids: CAARDRVMAGELFF. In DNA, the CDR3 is TGTGCCGCTAGGGACAGGGTGATGGCCGGGGAGCTGTTTTTT. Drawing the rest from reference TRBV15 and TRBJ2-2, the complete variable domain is DAMVIQNPRYQVTQFGKPVTLSCSQTLNHNVMYWYQQKSSQAPKLLFHYYDKDFNNEADTPDNFQSRRPNTSFCFLDIRSPGLGDTAMYLCAARDRVMAGELFFGEGSRLTVL.

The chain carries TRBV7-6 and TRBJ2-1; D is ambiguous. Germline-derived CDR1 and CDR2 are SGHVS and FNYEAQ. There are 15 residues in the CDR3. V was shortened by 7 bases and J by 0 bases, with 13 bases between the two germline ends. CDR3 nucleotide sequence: TGTGCCAGCACCGCAACAGAAATCTCCTACAATGAGCAGTTCTTC. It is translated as CASTATEISYNEQFF.

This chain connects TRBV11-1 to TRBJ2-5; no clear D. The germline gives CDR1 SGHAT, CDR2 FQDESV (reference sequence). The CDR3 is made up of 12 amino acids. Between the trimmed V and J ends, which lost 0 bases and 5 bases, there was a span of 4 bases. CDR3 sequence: CASSLARETQYF. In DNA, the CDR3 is TGTGCCAGCAGCTTAGCACGGGAGACCCAGTACTTC.

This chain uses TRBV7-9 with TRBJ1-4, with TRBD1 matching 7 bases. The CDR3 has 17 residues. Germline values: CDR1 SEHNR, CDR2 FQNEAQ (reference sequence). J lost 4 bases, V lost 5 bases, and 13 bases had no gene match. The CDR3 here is CASSTGTARGYNEKLFF. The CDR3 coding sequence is TGTGCCAGCAGCACCGGGACAGCCAGGGGTTATAATGAAAAACTGTTTTTT.

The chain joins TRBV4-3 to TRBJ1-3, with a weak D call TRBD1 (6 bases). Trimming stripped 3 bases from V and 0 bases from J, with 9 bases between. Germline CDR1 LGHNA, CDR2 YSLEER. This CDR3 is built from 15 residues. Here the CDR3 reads CASSQDSFSGNTIYF. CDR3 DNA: TGCGCCAGCAGCCAGGACAGTTTCTCTGGAAACACCATATATTTT.

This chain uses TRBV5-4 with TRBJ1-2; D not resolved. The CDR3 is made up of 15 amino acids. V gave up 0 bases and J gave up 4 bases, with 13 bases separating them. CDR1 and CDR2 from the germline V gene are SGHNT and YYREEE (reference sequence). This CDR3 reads CASSLASVELYGYTF. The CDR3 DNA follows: TGTGCCAGCAGCTTGGCCTCGGTCGAACTCTATGGCTACACCTTC.

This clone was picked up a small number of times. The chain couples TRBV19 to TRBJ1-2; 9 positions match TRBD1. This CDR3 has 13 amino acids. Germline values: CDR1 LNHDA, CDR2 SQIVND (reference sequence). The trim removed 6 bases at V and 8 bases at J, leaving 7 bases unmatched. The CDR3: CASRGTGLSGYTF. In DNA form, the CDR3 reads TGTGCCAGTAGGGGGACAGGGCTATCCGGCTACACCTTC.

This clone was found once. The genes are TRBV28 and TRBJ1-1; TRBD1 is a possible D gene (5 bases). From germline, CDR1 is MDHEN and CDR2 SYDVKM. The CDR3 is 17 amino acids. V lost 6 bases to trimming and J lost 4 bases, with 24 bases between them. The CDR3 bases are TGTGCCAGCAGCCTTACCGGGAGGGGCAGGCCCGGCACTGAAGCTTTCTTT. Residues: CASSLTGRGRPGTEAFF.

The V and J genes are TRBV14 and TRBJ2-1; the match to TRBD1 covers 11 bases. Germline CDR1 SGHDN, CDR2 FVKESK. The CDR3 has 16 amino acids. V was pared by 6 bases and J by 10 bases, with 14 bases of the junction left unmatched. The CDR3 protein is CASRRTGTGGMGEQFF. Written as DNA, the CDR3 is TGTGCCAGCAGAAGAACCGGGACAGGGGGAATGGGAGAGCAGTTCTTC.

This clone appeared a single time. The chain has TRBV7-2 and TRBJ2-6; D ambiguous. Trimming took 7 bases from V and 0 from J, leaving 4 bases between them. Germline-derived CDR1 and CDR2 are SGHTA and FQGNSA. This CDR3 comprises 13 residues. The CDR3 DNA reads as TGTGCCAGCAAATACTCTGGGGCCAACGTCCTGACTTTC. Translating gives CASKYSGANVLTF.

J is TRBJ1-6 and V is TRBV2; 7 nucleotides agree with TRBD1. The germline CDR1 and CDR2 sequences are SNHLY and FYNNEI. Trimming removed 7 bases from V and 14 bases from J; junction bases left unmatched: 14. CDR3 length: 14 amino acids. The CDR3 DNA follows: TGTGCCAGCATTCGGGACAGCCCCAATTTGTCCCTCCACTTT. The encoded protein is CASIRDSPNLSLHF.

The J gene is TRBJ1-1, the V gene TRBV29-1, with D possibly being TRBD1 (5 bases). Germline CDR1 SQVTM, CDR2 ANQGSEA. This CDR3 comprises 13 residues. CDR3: CRPVGGGNTEAFF. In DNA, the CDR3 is TGCAGGCCCGTGGGGGGGGGTAACACTGAAGCTTTCTTT.

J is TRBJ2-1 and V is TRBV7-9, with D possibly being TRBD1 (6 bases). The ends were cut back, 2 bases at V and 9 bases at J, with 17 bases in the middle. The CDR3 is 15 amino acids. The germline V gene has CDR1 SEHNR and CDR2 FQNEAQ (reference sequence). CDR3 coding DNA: TGTGCCAGCAGCTTAAGTCAGCACAGGGCGCCTGAGCAGTTCTTC. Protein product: CASSLSQHRAPEQFF. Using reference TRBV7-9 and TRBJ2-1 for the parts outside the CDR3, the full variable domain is DTGVSQNPRHKITKRGQNVTFRCDPISEHNRLYWYRQTLGQGPEFLTYFQNEAQLEKSRLLSDRFSAERPKGSFSTLEIQRTEQGDSAMYLCASSLSQHRAPEQFFGPGTRLTVL.